This T cell receptor (beta chain) is drawn from a study of shared clonotypes between healthy human individuals. A remark on this clone: Its cognate antigen is unknown.

At the deep level, the assay was run. An approximately 200 ng quantity of DNA, tens of thousands of T cell genomes, went into the sorted-subset replicate PCRs. Profiling relied on immunoSEQ multiplex PCR, and the TCRdb table lists in-frame clones only, not all of them. The profile shows 150,000 to 200,000 clones, about 66% of them singletons. Germline CDR1 and CDR2: SGHRS and YFSETQ. V shed 0 bases and J shed 7 bases, with 17 bases lying between them. The CDR3 consists of 16 residues. Findings and caveats of the study: Rarefaction curves obtained for sorted subsets showed sequencing incomplete despite large depth. When naive CD4 clonotypes were compared across a handful of donors, roughly 4.9% were shared.

The sequence was obtained from a man younger than 45 in good health. Sequences were obtained from memory CD4+ T cells sorted from blood. Indicated subset: CD45RA-negative fraction. The chain joins TRBV5-1 to TRBJ2-1; D may match TRBD1 or TRBD2 (6 bases each). The CDR3 coding sequence is TGCGCCAGCAGCTTGGTCCTGGGGGGCGTGAGAAATGAGCAGTTCTTC. This codes for CASSLVLGGVRNEQFF.